The present entry profiles one T cell receptor beta chain with its context. Its antigen is currently unknown. The CDR3 is made up of 17 amino acids. Germline V gene sequence: CDR1 MGHRA, CDR2 YSYEKL. With V trimmed by 3 bases and J by 6 bases, 16 bases remained unmatched. Profiled with immunoSEQ multiplex PCR; TCRdb holds only in-frame clones, not every one. The sample carries about 110,000 clones, approximately 83% recorded once. These data are taken from a study of T cell responses to AZD1222 COVID-19 vaccine. The study, taken as a whole, reports: Unmutated regions of variants are reportedly targeted by nearly half of spike-specific TCRs.

J is TRBJ2-5 and V is TRBV4-1; TRBD1 aligns across 7 bases. The clonotype originates from an adult in good health. The sample was peripheral blood, taken on day 0 of AZD1222 vaccination. The CDR3 bases are TGCGCCAGCAGCCAGACCTCCCTTAACAGGGGAAAAAAGACCCAGTACTTC. Residues: CASSQTSLNRGKKTQYF.